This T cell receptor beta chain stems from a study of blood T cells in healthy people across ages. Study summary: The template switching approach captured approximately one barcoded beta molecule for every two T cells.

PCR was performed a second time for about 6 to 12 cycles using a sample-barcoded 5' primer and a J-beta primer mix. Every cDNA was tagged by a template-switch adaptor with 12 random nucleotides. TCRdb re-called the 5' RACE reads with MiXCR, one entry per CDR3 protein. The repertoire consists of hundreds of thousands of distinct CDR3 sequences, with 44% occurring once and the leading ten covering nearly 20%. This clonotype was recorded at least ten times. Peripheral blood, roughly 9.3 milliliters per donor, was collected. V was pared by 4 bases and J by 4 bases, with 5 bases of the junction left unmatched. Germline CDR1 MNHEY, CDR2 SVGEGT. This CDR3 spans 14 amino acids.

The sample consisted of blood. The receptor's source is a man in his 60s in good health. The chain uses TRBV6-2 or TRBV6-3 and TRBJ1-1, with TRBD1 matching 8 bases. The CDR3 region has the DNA TGTGCCAGCAGTTCCGGACAGGGAGGCACTGAAGCTTTCTTT. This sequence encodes CASSSGQGGTEAFF.